These 20 T cell receptor beta chains share one sample of origin, sequenced in a study of beta chain features in type 1 diabetes. Sequenced material consisted of expressed TCRB transcripts (all of the isolated RNA was reverse transcribed). Generated by immunoSEQ multiplex PCR, the TCRdb table keeps only in-frame clones and is missing some. Here the sample spans some 230,000 clones, 9% to 10% being singletons. Material: naive CD4+ T cells from blood. These receptors were obtained from a woman aged 18-29 years in good health.

This clone was recorded at least ten times. The chain links TRBV30 to TRBJ2-1, with TRBD2 identical over 12 bases. The CDR3 consists of 17 residues. V trimming: 0 bases; J trimming: 9 bases; junction bases outside the gene matches: 12. Germline CDR1 is GTSNPN and CDR2 is SVGIG (reference sequence). For the CDR3, the DNA is TGTGCCTGGAGTGTCGGCCAGACTAGCGGGAGCCCCAGTGAGCAGTTCTTC. Protein product: CAWSVGQTSGSPSEQFF.

This clone came up a few times. The CDR3 sequence: CAWSVLSFETQYF. The CDR3, as DNA: TGTGCCTGGAGTGTACTTAGTTTTGAGACCCAGTACTTC. The genes are TRBV30 and TRBJ2-5, with no clear D. The V gene lost 0 bases and the J gene lost 5 bases, with 10 bases spanning the gap. Germline V lookup: CDR1 GTSNPN, CDR2 SVGIG (reference sequence). The CDR3 sequence is 13 residues long.

This chain uses TRBV7-9 with TRBJ1-1, with D unclear. The CDR3 has 17 residues. The germline CDR1 and CDR2 sequences are SEHNR and FQNEAQ (reference sequence). The V end was cut by 5 bases, the J end by 2 bases, with 21 bases between. CDR3 region: CASSGQQHGVRNTEAFF. The CDR3 DNA reads as TGTGCCAGCAGCGGCCAACAACACGGAGTCCGTAACACTGAAGCTTTCTTT.

This clone was observed a handful of times. The chain carries TRBV6-1 and TRBJ2-1; 12 nucleotides agree with TRBD2. The germline gives CDR1 MNHNS, CDR2 SASEGT. The trim removed 5 bases at V and 5 bases at J, leaving 4 bases unmatched. The CDR3 totals 15 residues. CDR3 DNA sequence: TGTGCCAGCAGTCCGACTAGCGGGAGTAACAATGAGCAGTTCTTC. The encoded protein is CASSPTSGSNNEQFF.

The chain recombines TRBV9 with TRBJ2-1; 9 bases line up with TRBD2. CDR3 size: 15 residues. J gave up 10 bases and V 2 bases, and 10 bases lay outside the gene matches. Germline loops: CDR1 SGDLS, CDR2 YYNGEE. The CDR3 protein is CASSVVSGSVWEQFF. The CDR3 bases are TGTGCCAGCAGCGTGGTTAGCGGGAGCGTTTGGGAGCAGTTCTTC. Full variable domain (remainder filled in from reference TRBV9 and TRBJ2-1): DSGVTQTPKHLITATGQRVTLRCSPRSGDLSVYWYQQSLDQGLQFLIQYYNGEERAKGNILERFSAQQFPDLHSELNLSSLELGDSALYFCASSVVSGSVWEQFFGPGTRLTVL.

J is TRBJ2-1 and V is TRBV2, with a weak D call TRBD1 (7 bases). The CDR3 totals 15 residues. Germline V gives CDR1 SNHLY, CDR2 FYNNEI. V was cut by 0 bases and J by 7 bases, with 13 bases left in between. The CDR3 DNA reads as TGTGCCAGCAGTGAAGCGCGGGGCAGGGGGAATGAGCAGTTCTTC. Protein sequence: CASSEARGRGNEQFF.

This clone was recorded a few times. One junction end disagrees with the germline gene, perhaps due to a read error. The chain couples TRBV12-5 to TRBJ1-2; a weak D match, TRBD1 (6 bases). This CDR3 is 12 amino acids long. Germline CDR1 and CDR2: LGHNT and FRNRAP. CDR3 in DNA: TGTGCTAGTGGCTTGGGGGCTGGGGGCTACACCTTC. It encodes CASGLGAGGYTF.

This clone was found a few times. The chain carries TRBV7-2 and TRBJ1-2, with TRBD1 matching 9 bases. CDR3 length: 14 amino acids. V trimming: 5 bases; J trimming: 8 bases; junction bases outside the gene matches: 9. Germline assignment: CDR1 SGHTA and CDR2 FQGNSA. Written as DNA, the CDR3 is TGTGCCAGCAGCCCACTCGGGACAGGGTTAGGCTACACCTTC. It yields the protein CASSPLGTGLGYTF.

This clone was counted a few times. The rearrangement uses TRBV30 and TRBJ1-2; 9 positions match TRBD1. The V gene end was trimmed by 8 bases and the J gene end by 2 bases; junction bases not matched to a gene: 12. The CDR3 is 15 amino acids. Germline CDR1 reads GTSNPN; CDR2 reads SVGIG (reference sequence). CDR3 in DNA: TGTGCCGGAAAACAGGGACAGGGTTGGAACTATGGCTACACCTTC. It encodes CAGKQGQGWNYGYTF.

This clone was picked up many times. The same CDR3 can be traced to other DNA sequences in this sample. This chain uses TRBV7-2 with TRBJ2-1; 7 bases are a match to TRBD2. The CDR3 is 14 amino acids. Trimming cost V 1 base and J 7 bases; bases outside gene matches: 4. Germline CDR1 reads SGHTA; CDR2 reads FQGNSA. The CDR3 loop is CASSLVRGGNEQFF. The DNA of the CDR3 is TGTGCCAGCAGCTTAGTAAGGGGAGGGAATGAGCAGTTCTTC.

DNA for the CDR3: TGCAGCGTCGCGAGACTAGCGCAAAACTCCTACAATGAGCAGTTCTTC. It codes for CSVARLAQNSYNEQFF. The chain couples TRBV29-1 to TRBJ2-1; 8 bases align to TRBD2. The germline CDR1 and CDR2 sequences are SQVTM and ANQGSEA. This CDR3 has 16 residues. Losses at the gene ends were 6 bases for V and 0 bases for J; bases not matched to a gene: 10.

V and J are TRBV7-2 and TRBJ1-4; D gene uncertain. The V and J ends lost 5 bases and 8 bases respectively, with 9 bases between them. The CDR3 loop spans 12 amino acids. The germline V gene has CDR1 SGHTA and CDR2 FQGNSA. The CDR3 coding sequence is TGTGCCAGCAGCCGCACAATGGAAAAACTGTTTTTT. This translates into CASSRTMEKLFF.

In its sample, this clone was seen a few times. J is TRBJ2-7 and V is TRBV4-1, with 9 bases fitting TRBD2. V trimming: 3 bases; J trimming: 3 bases; junction bases outside the gene matches: 3. The CDR3 length is 14 residues. CDR1 and CDR2 (germline): MGHRA, YSYEKL. CDR3 DNA: TGCGCCAGCAGCCAGCTACTAGCGGGCTACGAGCAGTACTTC. Translation gives CASSQLLAGYEQYF.

The table lists this clone with a few counts. This sequence joins TRBV7-2 and TRBJ2-3; 9 bases align to TRBD1. From germline, CDR1 is SGHTA and CDR2 FQGNSA. The CDR3 totals 15 residues. Trimming at V came to 4 bases and at J to 4 bases, leaving 6 bases not matched to a gene. DNA for the CDR3: TGTGCCAGCAGCTGGGGGACAGGGTCCGCAGATACGCAGTATTTT. This sequence encodes CASSWGTGSADTQYF.

The gene calls are TRBV30 and TRBJ1-2, with 8 bases lining up with TRBD1. The CDR3 is 16 residues long. Germline V gene lookup returns CDR1 GTSNPN and CDR2 SVGIG (reference sequence). The V segment lost 4 bases and the J segment 1 base; nucleotides outside the gene matches: 11. The CDR3 DNA reads TGTGCCTGGACTCGGGACAGGTTCTCTCTTAACTATGGCTACACCTTC. It encodes CAWTRDRFSLNYGYTF. Together with reference TRBV30 and TRBJ1-2, the CDR3 gives the full variable domain: SQTIHQWPATLVQPVGSPLSLECTVEGTSNPNLYWYRQAAGRGLQLLFYSVGIGQISSEVPQNLSASRPQDRQFILSSKKLLLSDSGFYLCAWTRDRFSLNYGYTFGSGTRLTVV.

The chain couples TRBV5-1 to TRBJ2-6; D unclear. Germline-derived CDR1 and CDR2 are SGHRS and YFSETQ. The CDR3 is made up of 15 amino acids. Trimming removed 3 bases at V and 0 bases at J, with 7 bases between. CDR3 sequence (DNA): TGCGCCAGCAGCTCCACGGTCTCTGGGGCCAACGTCCTGACTTTC. Translated, it gives CASSSTVSGANVLTF.

This clone was observed many times. The V call is TRBV23-1, the J call TRBJ2-1, with D maybe TRBD2 (6 bases). TRBV23-1 is an open reading frame, and its role is uncertain. The V gene lost 2 bases and the J gene lost 9 bases, with 8 bases spanning the gap. The CDR3 runs to 12 residues. The chain's CDR3 is CASSQAGPEQFF. DNA of the CDR3: TGCGCCAGCAGTCAAGCGGGGCCTGAGCAGTTCTTC.

This clone was observed a few times. Different DNA sequences within this sample yield the same CDR3. The V and J genes are TRBV7-6 and TRBJ1-1; a possible D gene is TRBD1 (5 bases). The CDR3 extends over 14 amino acids. Germline CDR1 reads SGHVS; CDR2 reads FNYEAQ. The germline V and J ends were trimmed by 1 base and 1 base, with 7 bases remaining between them. CDR3 residues: CASSLGQGNTEAFF. The CDR3 region has the DNA TGTGCCAGCAGCTTAGGTCAGGGGAACACTGAAGCTTTCTTT.

This clone appeared a few times. The rearrangement links TRBV6-1 to TRBJ2-7, with 8 bases aligning to TRBD1. The CDR3 is made up of 13 amino acids. The germline CDR1 and CDR2 sequences are MNHNS and SASEGT. Trimming removed 4 bases from V and 3 bases from J; junction bases left unmatched: 2. The CDR3 nucleotides read TGTGCCAGCAGTGGGACAGGGAACTACGAGCAGTACTTC. It encodes CASSGTGNYEQYF.

This clone was seen more than once but under ten times. The CDR3 here is CASSSNERRSNTEAFF. DNA for the CDR3: TGTGCCAGCAGCTCGAACGAACGGAGATCGAACACTGAAGCTTTCTTT. The chain combines TRBV28 with TRBJ1-1; no clear D. Trimming left V 6 bases short and J 1 base short, with 18 bases between. Germline lookup yields CDR1 MDHEN and CDR2 SYDVKM. The CDR3 sequence is 16 residues long.